This T cell receptor (beta chain) was observed in a study of cytomegalovirus exposure and HLA in healthy donors. Turning to the study itself: When 398 donors were genotyped, about 81% of them were found to fall in the Caucasian-associated ancestry cluster.

Study-level points and caveats: Association with HLA alleles at 0.05 false discovery rate was found for roughly 17,000 TCR beta sequences in a later analysis. A previous analysis found most TCR beta V segments productive roughly 90% or roughly 30% of the time.

Both 60 Vbeta primers and 13 Jbeta primers went into the PCR. Some clones are missing from TCRdb's copy, which holds only in-frame ones; the method was immunoSEQ multiplex PCR. The data hold over 90,000 clones, with approximately 74% observed a single time. In its sample, this clone was seen once. Antigen: not known. V lost 5 bases, J lost 2 bases, and 19 bases lay in between. The V gene's germline CDR1 is SGHVS and CDR2 FQNEAQ. This CDR3 region has 16 residues. The rearrangement joins TRBV7-8 to TRBJ2-7, with D unresolved. This sequence originates from a female donor in good health and CMV-seropositive. The material sequenced was PBMCs. The CDR3 DNA is TGTGCCAGCAGCCCCCCGGGTCTCACACCTACCTACGAGCAGTACTTC. This sequence encodes CASSPPGLTPTYEQYF. The whole variable domain, remainder taken from reference TRBV7-8 and TRBJ2-7, is GAGVSQSPRYKVAKRGQDVALRCDPISGHVSLFWYQQALGQGPEFLTYFQNEAQLDKSGLPSDRFFAERPEGSVSTLKIQRTQQEDSAVYLCASSPPGLTPTYEQYFGPGTRLTVT.